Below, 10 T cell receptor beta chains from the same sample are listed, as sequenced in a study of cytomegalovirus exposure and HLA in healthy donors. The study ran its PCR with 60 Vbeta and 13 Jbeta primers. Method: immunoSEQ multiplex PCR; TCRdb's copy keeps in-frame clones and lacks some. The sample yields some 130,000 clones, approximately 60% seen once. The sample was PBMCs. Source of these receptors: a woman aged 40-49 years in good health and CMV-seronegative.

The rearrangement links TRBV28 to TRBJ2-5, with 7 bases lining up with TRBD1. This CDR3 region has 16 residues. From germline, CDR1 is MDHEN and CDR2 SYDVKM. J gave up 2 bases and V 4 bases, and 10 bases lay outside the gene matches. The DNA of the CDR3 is TGTGCCAGCAGTTCGTCCGGGACAGAAATTCAAGAGACCCAGTACTTC. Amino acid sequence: CASSSSGTEIQETQYF.

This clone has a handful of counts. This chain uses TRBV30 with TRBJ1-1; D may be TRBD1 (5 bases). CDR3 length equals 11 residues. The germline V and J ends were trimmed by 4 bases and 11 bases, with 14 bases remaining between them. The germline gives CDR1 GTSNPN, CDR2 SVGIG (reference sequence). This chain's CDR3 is CAWIRPGLAFF. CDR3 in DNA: TGTGCCTGGATTCGTCCAGGGCTCGCTTTCTTT.

The CDR3, as DNA: TGTGCCAGCAGTCCACAGGGAATGAACACTGAAGCTTTCTTT. Encoded protein: CASSPQGMNTEAFF. This chain connects TRBV6-6 to TRBJ1-1, with D possibly TRBD1 on 6 matching bases. The CDR3 length is 14 residues. V shed 5 bases and J shed 0 bases, with 10 bases lying between them. From germline, CDR1 is MNHNY and CDR2 SVGAGI (reference sequence).

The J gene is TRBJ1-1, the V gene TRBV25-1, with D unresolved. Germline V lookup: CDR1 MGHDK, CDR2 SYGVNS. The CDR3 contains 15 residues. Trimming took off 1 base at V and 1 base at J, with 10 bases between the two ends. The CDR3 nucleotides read TGTGCCAGCAGTGAATCTTGGGCACAGAACACTGAAGCTTTCTTT. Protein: CASSESWAQNTEAFF. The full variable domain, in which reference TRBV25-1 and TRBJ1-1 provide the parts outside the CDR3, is EADIYQTPRYLVIGTGKKITLECSQTMGHDKMYWYQQDPGMELHLIHYSYGVNSTEKGDLSSESTVSRIRTEHFPLTLESARPSHTSQYLCASSESWAQNTEAFFGQGTRLTVV.

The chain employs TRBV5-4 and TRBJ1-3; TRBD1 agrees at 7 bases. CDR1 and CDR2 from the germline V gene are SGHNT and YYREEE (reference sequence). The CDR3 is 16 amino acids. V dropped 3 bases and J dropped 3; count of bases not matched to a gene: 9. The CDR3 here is CASSYSGGQSGNTIYF. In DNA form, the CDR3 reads TGTGCCAGCAGCTACTCAGGGGGACAAAGTGGAAACACCATATATTTT.

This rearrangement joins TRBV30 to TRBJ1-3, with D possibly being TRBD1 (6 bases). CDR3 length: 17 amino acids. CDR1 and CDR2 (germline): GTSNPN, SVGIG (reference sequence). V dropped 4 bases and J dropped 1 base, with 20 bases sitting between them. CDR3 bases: TGTGCCTGGAACATTCAGGGGACCGGGACGTCTGGAAACACCATATATTTT. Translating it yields CAWNIQGTGTSGNTIYF.

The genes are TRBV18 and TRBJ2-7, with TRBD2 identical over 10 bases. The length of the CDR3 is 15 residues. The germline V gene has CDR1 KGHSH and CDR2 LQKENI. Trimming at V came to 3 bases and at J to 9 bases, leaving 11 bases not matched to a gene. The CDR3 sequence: CASSPVRTSGEGQYF. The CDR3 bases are TGTGCCAGCTCACCCGTGAGGACTAGCGGTGAGGGGCAGTACTTC.

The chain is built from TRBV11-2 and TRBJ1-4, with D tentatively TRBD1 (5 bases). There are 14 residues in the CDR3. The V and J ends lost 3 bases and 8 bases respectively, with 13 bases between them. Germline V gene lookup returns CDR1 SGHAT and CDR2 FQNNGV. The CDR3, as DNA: TGTGCCAGCAGCTTGCAGGGAATTCGAGAAAAACTGTTTTTT. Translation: CASSLQGIREKLFF.

As DNA, the CDR3 is TGTGCCAGCAGCTTAATACCTCTAGCGGGGGGGCCAGGGTTTGCGGAAGAGACCCAGTACTTC. Translating it yields CASSLIPLAGGPGFAEETQYF. V usage is TRBV7-3 and J usage is TRBJ2-5, with 12 nucleotides matching TRBD2. Germline values: CDR1 SGHTA, CDR2 FQGTGA. The CDR3 is 21 amino acids. With V trimmed by 1 base and J by 3 bases, 18 bases remained unmatched.

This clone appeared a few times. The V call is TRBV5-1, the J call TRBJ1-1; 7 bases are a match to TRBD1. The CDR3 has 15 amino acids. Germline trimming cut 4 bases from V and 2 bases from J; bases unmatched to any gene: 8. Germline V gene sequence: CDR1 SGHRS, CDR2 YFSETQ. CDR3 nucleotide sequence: TGCGCCAGCAGCACAGGACAGGACTTAAACACTGAAGCTTTCTTT. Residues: CASSTGQDLNTEAFF.